The 20 T cell receptor beta chains listed next were all sequenced from one sample in a study of T cell clonality in common variable immunodeficiency. The study, taken as a whole, reports: In common variable immunodeficiency, TCR beta chains reportedly carried fewer deletions and N-nucleotide insertions.

Their specific antigens are unknown. This table comes from immunoSEQ multiplex PCR, and its TCRdb copy is limited to in-frame clones, with some not included. The counts give roughly 14,000 clones, none of them seen only once; 10% to 15% is held by the top ten. The source material was peripheral blood mononuclear cells. All receptors derive from a human donor with common variable immunodeficiency.

To note about this clone: The read stops 3 residues short of the end of the CDR3; the missing end is completed from the germline J gene. This chain uses TRBV7-2 with TRBJ1-5, with D perhaps TRBD1 (5 bases). The CDR3 is 13 amino acids. Germline V CDR1 and CDR2: SGHTA, FQGNSA. Trimming shortened V by 5 bases and J by 5 bases, and 10 bases separated the two germline ends. This CDR3 reads CASSVQQDQPQHF. The sequenced CDR3 bases are TGTGCCAGCAGCGTACAACAGGATCAGCCC.

Concerning this clone: The CDR3 end lies 3 residues beyond the end of the read and is filled in from the germline J gene. This rearrangement joins TRBV19 to TRBJ1-5; 7 nucleotides align to TRBD1. V gave up 5 bases and J gave up 1 base; unmatched junction bases: 5. Germline values: CDR1 LNHDA, CDR2 SQIVND (reference sequence). The CDR3 extends over 15 amino acids. Incomplete CDR3 DNA: TGTGCCAGTAGTCAAAGGACAGGCAGCAATCAGCCC. Encoded protein: CASSQRTGSNQP. The complete CDR3 protein is CASSQRTGSNQPQHF.

This clone occurred a few times. The CDR3 end falls 3 residues outside the read, so it is completed with the germline J gene. This chain connects TRBV18 to TRBJ1-6; TRBD1 is a possible D gene (5 bases). V was cut by 2 bases and J by 12 bases, with 17 bases left in between. This CDR3 contains 15 residues. Germline V lookup: CDR1 KGHSH, CDR2 LQKENI. The covered CDR3 bases are TGTGCCAGCTCACCAAGACGCCTGGAAGGACAACCC. Translating gives CASSPRRLEGQP. The complete CDR3 reads CASSPRRLEGQPLHF.

About this clone: One end of the junction does not line up with germline, which may come from a read error. Coverage ceases 3 residues before the CDR3 finishes, and the germline J gene fills in the end. This chain links TRBV7-9 with TRBJ1-5; D ambiguous. Germline CDR1 is SEHNR and CDR2 is FQNEAQ (reference sequence). There are 14 residues in the CDR3. The part of the CDR3 DNA that was read is TGTGCCAGCAGCTTGTTGGATAGCAAGCAGCCC. Translated, it gives CASSLLDSKQP. The full CDR3 is CASSLLDSKQPQHF. Full variable domain (missing parts from reference TRBV7-9 and TRBJ1-5): DTGVSQNPRHKITKRGQNVTFRCDPISEHNRLYWYRQTLGQGPEFLTYFQNEAQLEKSRLLSDRFSAERPKGSFSTLEIQRTEQGDSAMYLCASSLLDSKQPQHFGDGTRLSIL.

With respect to this clone: The observed sequence ends 3 residues before the CDR3 terminus, with the missing tail filled in from the germline J gene. This chain joins TRBV6-2 or TRBV6-3 and TRBJ2-3; 7 bases fit TRBD2. This CDR3 has 14 residues. Trimming cost V 2 bases and J 3 bases; bases outside gene matches: 2. From germline, CDR1 is MNHEY and CDR2 SVGEGT. The CDR3 loop is CASSYERDTDTQYF. Incomplete CDR3 DNA: TGTGCCAGCAGTTACGAGCGGGATACAGATACG.

This clone turned up a few times. The missing CDR3 end, 3 residues past where the read stops, is filled in from the germline J gene. J is TRBJ2-7 and V is TRBV19, with D maybe TRBD1 (6 bases). Germline V lookup: CDR1 LNHDA, CDR2 SQIVND (reference sequence). Trimming removed 5 bases from V and 2 bases from J, with 16 bases in between. The CDR3 runs 15 residues. The CDR3 sequence is CASSAPGHQTYEQYF. The covered CDR3 bases are TGTGCCAGTAGTGCGCCGGGACACCAGACCTACGAG.

Regarding this clone: The read halts 3 residues ahead of the CDR3 end, with the missing end drawn from the germline J gene. This chain connects TRBV7-9 to TRBJ2-1, with 7 positions matching TRBD2. The germline V gene encodes CDR1 SEHNR and CDR2 FQNEAQ (reference sequence). The trim removed 5 bases at V and 7 bases at J, leaving 11 bases unmatched. This CDR3 contains 15 residues. The covered CDR3 bases are TGTGCCAGCAGCCGGAGCGGGATCACTGGGAATGAG. Translated: CASSRSGITGNE. The whole CDR3 sequence reads CASSRSGITGNEQFF.

The table lists this clone with many counts. The read terminates 3 residues before the CDR3 end, so the remaining end is supplied by the germline J gene. V is TRBV20-1 and J is TRBJ1-6; 12 positions match TRBD1. Losses at the gene ends were 3 bases for V and 10 bases for J; bases not matched to a gene: 4. In germline, CDR1 is DFQATT, CDR2 SNEGSKA (reference sequence). The CDR3 consists of 14 residues. The CDR3 DNA, read in part, is TGCAGTGCTAGCAGGGACAGGGGGCGATCACCC. The encoded protein is CSASRDRGRSP. The CDR3, in full, reads CSASRDRGRSPLHF.

The sample holds a few counts of this clone. The CDR3 here is CASRLTGSYNEQFF. The sequenced part of the CDR3 DNA is TGTGCCAGTAGACTAACGGGGTCCTACAATGAG. The V and J genes are TRBV19 and TRBJ2-1; D is perhaps TRBD2 (5 bases). The read stops 3 residues short of the end of the CDR3; the missing end is completed from the germline J gene. This CDR3 has 14 amino acids. V gave up 6 bases and J gave up 1 base, with 10 bases separating them. CDR1 is LNHDA and CDR2 is SQIVND in the germline V gene (reference sequence).

With regard to this clone: The read falls 3 residues short of the CDR3 end, and the missing part is taken from the germline J gene. The chain employs TRBV18 and TRBJ2-5, with 10 bases lining up with TRBD1. The length of the CDR3 is 16 residues. CDR1 KGHSH and CDR2 LQKENI come from the germline V gene. Germline trimming cut 6 bases from V and 3 bases from J; bases unmatched to any gene: 10. The covered CDR3 bases are TGTGCCAGCTCGCCCGGGACAGGGGCGGCTAAAGAGACC. Its protein product is CASSPGTGAAKET. The entire CDR3 reads CASSPGTGAAKETQYF.

This clone has at least ten counts. The read ends 3 residues shy of where the CDR3 ends; the end is completed using the germline J gene. This chain connects TRBV7-3 to TRBJ2-1, with TRBD2 matching 7 bases. Germline CDR1 is SGHTA and CDR2 is FQGTGA. The CDR3 contains 17 residues. With V trimmed by 1 base and J by 0 bases, 6 bases remained unmatched. The sequenced part of the CDR3 DNA is TGTGCCAGCAGCTTAAGGGCTAGCGGAGGCTCCTACAATGAG. Translation gives CASSLRASGGSYNE. The whole CDR3 reads CASSLRASGGSYNEQFF.

The table lists this clone with many counts. The sequenced fragment ends 3 residues before the CDR3 boundary, so the rest is inferred from the germline J gene. The V gene is TRBV12-3 or TRBV12-4, the J gene TRBJ2-1; no reliable D call. The length of the CDR3 is 14 residues. V was clipped by 0 bases and J by 7 bases, with 10 bases between them. The sequenced CDR3 bases are TGTGCCAGCAGTTTAGCCCAAAAAACAAATGAG. This codes for CASSLAQKTNE. The CDR3 reads in full as CASSLAQKTNEQFF.

As to this clone: The read ends 3 residues shy of where the CDR3 ends; the end is completed using the germline J gene. V usage is TRBV7-3 and J usage is TRBJ2-1; 7 bases are shared with TRBD1. The CDR3 has 14 residues. Germline V gives CDR1 SGHTA, CDR2 FQGTGA. V lost 5 bases, J lost 5 bases, and 6 bases stayed unmatched. The part of the CDR3 DNA that was read is TGTGCCAGCAGCCGAGACAGGGCCAACAATGAG. Translation gives CASSRDRANNE. The full CDR3 protein is CASSRDRANNEQFF.

This clone has a handful of counts. With the read ending 3 residues before the CDR3 end, the germline J gene is used to fill in that end. J is TRBJ2-7 and V is TRBV6-2 or TRBV6-3; 7 bases fit TRBD1. Germline assignment: CDR1 MNHEY and CDR2 SVGEGT. There are 15 residues in the CDR3. Trimming removed 6 bases from V and 1 base from J; junction bases left unmatched: 9. CDR3 bases read: TGTGCCAGCAGCCCAAGGACAGGTCCGTCCTACGAG. As protein: CASSPRTGPSYE. The CDR3 as a whole reads CASSPRTGPSYEQYF.

The covered CDR3 bases are TGTGCCTGGAGTTCAGGATTCGAA. It yields the protein CAWSSGFE. The entire CDR3 is CAWSSGFEAFF. The chain joins TRBV30 to TRBJ1-1; the D is unclear. With the read ending 3 residues before the CDR3 end, the germline J gene is used to fill in that end. There are 11 residues in the CDR3. Germline V gene sequence: CDR1 GTSNPN, CDR2 SVGIG (reference sequence).

A remark on this clone: The sequenced fragment ends 3 residues before the CDR3 boundary, so the rest is inferred from the germline J gene. V gene TRBV19 combines with J gene TRBJ2-7; possible D gene TRBD2, 6 bases. V dropped 9 bases and J dropped 2 bases, with 11 bases sitting between them. Per germline, CDR1 LNHDA and CDR2 SQIVND (reference sequence). The CDR3 length is 12 residues. CDR3: CASSGGAYEQYF. The part of the CDR3 DNA that was read is TGTGCCAGCTCAGGAGGGGCCTACGAG.

Of note for this clone: The CDR3 end is not reached by the read, which stops 3 residues before it; the germline J gene fills it in. J is TRBJ1-5 and V is TRBV7-2; unclear D gene. Germline lookup yields CDR1 SGHTA and CDR2 FQGNSA. The ends were cut back, 3 bases at V and 7 bases at J, with 10 bases in the middle. CDR3 size: 13 residues. The CDR3 protein is CASSFQEKQPQHF. The CDR3 bases that were read are TGTGCCAGCAGCTTTCAGGAAAAGCAGCCC.

This clone was observed a handful of times. The read halts 3 residues ahead of the CDR3 end, with the missing end drawn from the germline J gene. The chain employs TRBV19 and TRBJ2-1; TRBD2 aligns across 11 bases. The germline V gene encodes CDR1 LNHDA and CDR2 SQIVND (reference sequence). J gave up 7 bases and V 10 bases, and 15 bases lay outside the gene matches. CDR3 length: 16 amino acids. The part of the CDR3 DNA that was read is TGTGCCACTACGTTAGCGGGAGGGCTTCTCCTGAATGAG. This gives the protein CATTLAGGLLLNE. The full CDR3 protein reads CATTLAGGLLLNEQFF.

In regard to this clone: Read data end 3 residues before the CDR3 end; the end is taken from the germline J gene. The chain carries TRBV7-9 and TRBJ1-2, with 8 bases lining up with TRBD1. The J segment lost 7 bases and the V segment lost 5 bases, leaving 3 bases of the junction unmatched. CDR3 length: 12 residues. Germline V gene data show CDR1 as SEHNR and CDR2 as FQNEAQ (reference sequence). The sequenced CDR3 bases are TGTGCCAGCAGCGAGGACAGGGTTGGC. Amino acids: CASSEDRVG. The full-length CDR3 reads as CASSEDRVGYTF.

This clone was counted only a few times. Read sequence stops 3 residues before the CDR3 end, and the germline J gene provides the missing end. The rearrangement joins TRBV18 to TRBJ2-4, with 11 bases fitting TRBD1. There are 16 residues in the CDR3. V lost 6 bases to trimming and J lost 2 bases; unmatched junction nucleotides: 6. CDR1 and CDR2 from the germline V gene are KGHSH and LQKENI. This chain's CDR3 is CASSSGQGAPKNIQYF. The part of the CDR3 DNA that was read is TGTGCCAGCTCTTCCGGACAGGGGGCGCCCAAAAACATT.